Listed below are T cell receptor beta chains from one sample, sequenced in a study of T cells in tuberculosis. Profiling relied on immunoSEQ multiplex PCR, and the TCRdb table lists in-frame clones only, not all of them. Of approximately 30,000 clones listed, around nine tenths are singletons. The specimen was PBMCs, collected at tuberculosis diagnosis. These receptors were collected from an adult with tuberculosis. CDR3s include the opening cysteine and the closing phenylalanine or tryptophan. D genes are given only for firm matches. Some rows have no size entry. The others give once, few or many, or a class for an expanded clone.

j_call clone_size d_call v_call cdr3_length cdr3_aa cdr3_nt
TRBJ2-3 - - TRBV12-5 17 CASGLSPSEAGSDTQYF TGTGCTAGTGGTTTGTCCCCATCGGAGGCCGGCTCAGATACGCAGTATTTT
TRBJ2-3 - - TRBV6-1 16 CASSESEGTSTDTQYF TGTGCCAGCAGTGAATCGGAGGGGACTAGCACAGATACGCAGTATTTT
TRBJ2-3 - - TRBV5-4 12 CASKDNSDTQYF TGTGCCAGCAAGGACAACTCAGATACGCAGTATTTT
TRBJ2-5 - TRBD1 TRBV18 15 CASSSGTGGWETQYF TGTGCCAGCTCCTCCGGGACAGGGGGCTGGGAGACCCAGTACTTC
TRBJ2-2 once TRBD2 TRBV7-3 15 CASSSGTSSTGELFF TGTGCCAGCAGCTCCGGGACTAGCAGCACCGGGGAGCTGTTTTTT
TRBJ1-1 - TRBD1 TRBV12-5 14 CASGSQGASTEAFF TGTGCTAGTGGTTCACAGGGGGCCTCCACTGAAGCTTTCTTT
TRBJ1-4 - - TRBV11-2 16 CASSPRARTTNEKLFF TGTGCCAGCAGCCCGAGGGCTCGAACAACTAATGAAAAACTGTTTTTT
TRBJ1-2 - - TRBV25-1 13 CASSELQNYGYTF TGTGCCAGCAGTGAATTACAGAACTATGGCTACACCTTC
TRBJ2-7 - TRBD1 TRBV7-2 15 CASSSSSDRGYEQYF TGTGCCAGCAGCTCATCTTCCGACAGGGGGTACGAGCAGTACTTC
TRBJ1-1 - - TRBV6-1 12 CASTLGGGEAFF TGTGCCAGCACCTTAGGCGGAGGAGAAGCTTTCTTT
TRBJ2-2 once TRBD1 TRBV10-2 14 CASKGAGGTGELFF TGCGCCAGCAAAGGGGCAGGGGGCACCGGGGAGCTGTTTTTT
TRBJ1-5 - TRBD1 TRBV6-1 15 CASSTGTGVHQPQHF TGTGCCAGCAGCACCGGGACAGGGGTCCATCAGCCCCAGCATTTT
TRBJ2-5 - TRBD1 TRBV28 19 CASSPLPGQGFRIGETQYF TGTGCCAGCAGTCCATTACCGGGACAGGGGTTTCGCATCGGAGAGACCCAGTACTTC
TRBJ2-2 - - TRBV5-4 14 CASSLGGALGELFF TGTGCCAGCAGCTTAGGGGGGGCACTCGGGGAGCTGTTTTTT
TRBJ2-2 - TRBD1 TRBV4-1 17 CASSQDRQGAQIGELFF TGCGCCAGCAGCCAGGATAGACAGGGGGCGCAGATCGGGGAGCTGTTTTTT
TRBJ2-7 - TRBD1 TRBV2 13 CASSGQGASEQYF TGTGCCAGCTCGGGACAGGGGGCGTCCGAGCAGTACTTC
TRBJ1-1 - - TRBV7-9 14 CASSLAGRPGEAFF TGTGCCAGCAGCTTAGCAGGTAGACCAGGTGAAGCTTTCTTT
TRBJ1-1 - - TRBV4-3 15 CASSQDDGGDTEAFF TGCGCCAGCAGCCAAGATGACGGAGGGGACACTGAAGCTTTCTTT
TRBJ2-3 - TRBD2 TRBV4-2 19 CASSQGTSGSPRRTDTQYF TGTGCCAGCAGCCAGGGGACTAGCGGGAGCCCCCGAAGGACAGATACGCAGTATTTT
TRBJ2-7 - TRBD2 TRBV5-1 16 CASSLKLARSSYEQYF TGCGCCAGCAGCTTGAAACTAGCGCGGAGCTCCTACGAGCAGTACTTC
TRBJ1-5 - - TRBV5-6 15 CASSLIREGNQPQHF TGTGCCAGCAGCTTGATCCGCGAGGGCAATCAGCCCCAGCATTTT
TRBJ2-5 - - TRBV6-1 14 CASSAQMAEETQYF TGTGCCAGCAGTGCACAGATGGCCGAGGAGACCCAGTACTTC
TRBJ2-1 - TRBD1 TRBV5-1 16 CASSSTPTGGGNEQFF TGCGCCAGCAGCTCCACCCCGACAGGGGGTGGCAATGAGCAGTTCTTC
TRBJ1-1 - - TRBV6-6 15 CASSYSRQLNTEAFF TGTGCCAGCAGTTACTCGCGACAGCTGAACACTGAAGCTTTCTTT
TRBJ1-1 - - TRBV4-3 14 CASSQGTANTEAFF TGCGCCAGCAGCCAAGGGACAGCGAACACTGAAGCTTTCTTT
TRBJ2-3 - - TRBV6-5 12 CASSYSRNTQYF TGTGCCAGCAGTTACTCGAGGAATACGCAGTATTTT
TRBJ1-6 few - TRBV6-6 14 CASSAATLESPLHF TGTGCCAGCAGTGCGGCGACACTAGAATCACCCCTCCACTTT
TRBJ2-7 - - TRBV6-5 11 CASAGAYEQYF TGTGCCAGCGCCGGGGCCTACGAGCAGTACTTC
TRBJ2-1 - TRBD1 TRBV27 15 CASSSGGNPYNEQFF TGTGCCAGCAGTTCAGGGGGTAACCCCTACAATGAGCAGTTCTTC
TRBJ2-6 - - TRBV6-5 16 CASSSNRFPGANVLTF TGTGCCAGCAGTTCGAACAGGTTCCCTGGGGCCAACGTCCTGACTTTC
TRBJ2-1 - TRBD2 TRBV27 17 CASSYLGLASSYNEQFF TGTGCCAGCAGTTATTTGGGACTAGCGAGCTCCTACAATGAGCAGTTCTTC
TRBJ2-7 - TRBD1 TRBV28 15 CASSSPWTGALEQYF TGTGCCAGCAGTTCCCCATGGACAGGGGCCCTCGAGCAGTACTTC
TRBJ2-1 - TRBD2 TRBV11-2 15 CASSPRLAVYNEQFF TGTGCCAGCAGTCCTCGACTAGCGGTTTACAATGAGCAGTTCTTC
TRBJ1-6 - TRBD1 TRBV25-1 16 CASSELGQAWNSPLHF TGTGCCAGCAGTGAGCTCGGACAGGCCTGGAATTCACCCCTCCACTTT
TRBJ1-2 - TRBD1 TRBV6-6 12 CASSKGDRGYTF TGTGCCAGCAGTAAGGGGGACAGGGGCTACACCTTC